This TCR beta chain emerged from a study of cytomegalovirus exposure and HLA in healthy donors. Study details: Among the approximately 400 genotyped donors, more than 70% were placed in the Caucasian-associated ancestry cluster. General observations from the study: TCR beta chains associated with HLA were, in a later analysis, more clonally expanded than equally common others.

A word on this clone: The antigen is undetermined.

13 Jbeta primers and 60 Vbeta primers were used for the PCR. The method was immunoSEQ multiplex PCR; TCRdb's version includes in-frame clones alone and lacks a portion of them. Seen here are 130,000 to 150,000 clones, roughly 80% observed once, and the top ten hold 4% to 4.5%. Sequenced material: PBMCs. This clonotype was obtained from a woman aged 40 to 55 in good health and CMV-seropositive.

The CDR3 protein is CASSRHQGQIVHNEQFF. CDR3 coding DNA: TGTGCCAGTAGTAGGCATCAGGGACAAATCGTACACAATGAGCAGTTCTTC. The rearrangement uses TRBV19 and TRBJ2-1; possibly TRBD1 for D (6 bases). Per the germline V gene, CDR1 is LNHDA and CDR2 is SQIVND (reference sequence). V was shortened by 4 bases and J by 5 bases, with 21 bases between the two germline ends. CDR3 length: 17 amino acids.